The 30 T cell receptor beta chains presented below share a single source sample, sequenced in a study of T cells in Graves' hyperthyroidism and ophthalmopathy. Amplification of TCR beta CDR3 regions used RNA as the template. First-round RT-PCR with HTBI primers amplified the TCR CDR3 region. Via MiXCR, TCRdb re-called the multiplex PCR reads, giving one row per CDR3 protein. Among hundreds of thousands of distinct CDR3 sequences listed, roughly 13% were seen once. The material sequenced was blood. The receptors shown here come from a woman in her thirties with Graves' hyperthyroidism that later progressed to Graves' ophthalmopathy.

A few counts support this clonotype. The rearrangement links TRBV11-1 to TRBJ1-1; 7 nucleotides agree with TRBD1. The CDR3 is 15 amino acids. Germline trimming cut 5 bases from V and 0 bases from J; bases unmatched to any gene: 6. CDR1 and CDR2 (germline): SGHAT, FQDESV (reference sequence). The CDR3 sequence: CASSRPGQMNTEAFF. The CDR3 DNA sequence: TGTGCCAGCAGCCGCCCGGGACAGATGAACACTGAAGCTTTCTTT.

A note on this clonotype: The conserved phenylalanine or tryptophan is not found at the CDR3 terminus, so this likely reflects a read error. The chain is built from TRBV5-1 and TRBJ2-3; TRBD2 agrees at 9 bases. The length of the CDR3 is 17 residues. Germline CDR1 is SGHRS and CDR2 is YFSETQ. The CDR3 sequence: CASSLGLAGVHTDTQYL. The DNA for the CDR3 is TGTGCCAGCAGCTTGGGATTAGCGGGAGTCCACACAGATACGCAGTATCTT.

The chain joins TRBV13 to TRBJ1-5; D is unresolved. The CDR3 runs 13 residues. Looked up from germline, CDR1 is PRHDT and CDR2 is FYEKMQ (reference sequence). Trimming stripped 5 bases from V and 2 bases from J, with 7 bases between. The CDR3 DNA sequence: TGTGCCAGCAGCAGGCGGCGCAATCAGCCCCAGCATTTT. Translating it yields CASSRRRNQPQHF.

Ten or more counts support this clonotype. CDR3 sequence reads: CASQENTGELFF. DNA of the CDR3: TGTGCCAGCCAAGAGAACACCGGGGAGCTGTTTTTT. V usage is TRBV7-3 and J usage is TRBJ2-2; D not certain. Germline lookup yields CDR1 SGHTA and CDR2 FQGTGA. The V gene lost 8 bases and the J gene lost 1 base, with 5 bases spanning the gap. The CDR3 consists of 12 residues. The full variable domain, rest sourced from reference TRBV7-3 and TRBJ2-2, is GAGVSQTPSNKVTEKGKYVELRCDPISGHTALYWYRQSLGQGPEFLIYFQGTGAADDSGLPNDRFFAVRPEGSVSTLKIQRTERGDSAVYLCASQENTGELFFGEGSRLTVL.

The chain combines TRBV3-1 with TRBJ2-1, with 12 bases aligning to TRBD2. Trimming at V came to 4 bases and at J to 2 bases, leaving 3 bases not matched to a gene. CDR3 length: 16 amino acids. Per germline, CDR1 LGHDT and CDR2 YNNKEL (reference sequence). In DNA form, the CDR3 reads TGTGCCAGCAGCCGACTAGCGGGAGTCCCCTACAATGAGCAGTTCTTC. Translation gives CASSRLAGVPYNEQFF.

This clonotype has a handful of counts. Possible read error: a much larger clone is one base away. The gene calls are TRBV18 and TRBJ1-5; 7 nucleotides align to TRBD1. There are 14 residues in the CDR3. CDR1 KGHSH and CDR2 LQKENI come from the germline V gene. The CDR3 spells CASPPGDRNQPQHF. The DNA of the CDR3 is TGTGCCAGCCCACCTGGGGACAGAAATCAGCCCCAGCATTTT.

This clonotype was seen repeatedly, ten times or more. The V call is TRBV28, the J call TRBJ2-1; the match to TRBD1 covers 8 bases. CDR3 size: 13 residues. Looked up from germline, CDR1 is MDHEN and CDR2 is SYDVKM. Trimming at V came to 6 bases and at J to 9 bases, leaving 7 bases not matched to a gene. CDR3 in DNA: TGTGCCAGCAGAGGGGACAGGAGCAGTGAGCAGTTCTTC. Amino acids: CASRGDRSSEQFF.

V and J are TRBV7-2 and TRBJ2-4; TRBD1 is a possible D gene (7 bases). Germline CDR1 reads SGHTA; CDR2 reads FQGNSA. V lost 1 base and J 8 bases, leaving 15 bases between the germline ends. The CDR3 loop spans 15 amino acids. DNA of the CDR3: TGTGCCAGCAGCTTAGGGGCAGGGGGGTCGGACATTCAGTACTTC. Its translation is CASSLGAGGSDIQYF.

This clonotype has at least ten counts. This chain connects TRBV12-3 or TRBV12-4 to TRBJ1-1, with unresolved D. The CDR3 runs to 14 residues. Deletions cut 3 bases from V and 6 bases from J, with 14 bases between. The CDR3 coding sequence is TGTGCCAGCAGTTTGGGCCGCCACATGCCTGAAGCTTTCTTT. Its translation: CASSLGRHMPEAFF.

This clonotype was counted at least ten times. V is TRBV6-5 and J is TRBJ2-7; D possibly corresponds to TRBD2 (6 bases). The CDR3 runs to 16 residues. The germline V and J ends were trimmed by 0 bases and 0 bases, with 12 bases remaining between them. Germline V gives CDR1 MNHEY, CDR2 SVGAGI. The chain's CDR3 is CASSYSLGGSSYEQYF. CDR3 bases: TGTGCCAGCAGTTACTCTTTGGGGGGAAGCTCCTACGAGCAGTACTTC.

This clonotype was counted many times. CDR3 region: CASSSQFYEQYF. The CDR3 nucleotides read TGTGCCAGCAGTTCGCAATTCTACGAGCAGTACTTC. The V and J genes are TRBV28 and TRBJ2-7; D call uncertain. Germline CDR1 reads MDHEN; CDR2 reads SYDVKM. V gave up 4 bases and J gave up 3 bases, with 7 bases separating them. The CDR3 is made up of 12 amino acids.

This clonotype was seen repeatedly, ten times or more. The rearrangement links TRBV13 to TRBJ2-4; maybe TRBD1 (5 bases). Per the germline V gene, CDR1 is PRHDT and CDR2 is FYEKMQ (reference sequence). Trimming took 5 bases from V and 0 from J, leaving 17 bases between them. The CDR3 length is 17 residues. DNA of the CDR3: TGTGCCAGCAGCCGAACATCCAGGGAAATAGCCAAAAACATTCAGTACTTC. It encodes CASSRTSREIAKNIQYF. The variable domain in full, completed from reference TRBV13 and TRBJ2-4, reads AAGVIQSPRHLIKEKRETATLKCYPIPRHDTVYWYQQGPGQDPQFLISFYEKMQSDKGSIPDRFSAQQFSDYHSELNMSSLELGDSALYFCASSRTSREIAKNIQYFGAGTRLSVL.

In its sample, this clonotype was seen many times. The J gene is TRBJ1-5, the V gene TRBV2; unclear D gene. Germline CDR1 SNHLY, CDR2 FYNNEI. This CDR3 contains 14 residues. V lost 4 bases to trimming and J lost 6 bases, with 13 bases between them. CDR3 sequence: CASSATELSQPQHF. Here the CDR3 DNA reads TGTGCCAGCAGTGCGACCGAGCTAAGTCAGCCCCAGCATTTT.

The J gene is TRBJ1-5, the V gene TRBV27; D not resolved. The CDR3 consists of 14 residues. Trimming took 3 bases from V and 3 from J, leaving 9 bases between them. Germline CDR1 and CDR2: MNHEY and SMNVEV (reference sequence). The CDR3 sequence is CASSFSRFNQPQHF. DNA for the CDR3: TGTGCCAGCAGTTTCAGCCGGTTCAATCAGCCCCAGCATTTT.

This clonotype was picked up a small number of times. The V call is TRBV7-9, the J call TRBJ2-1; D perhaps matches TRBD1 (6 bases). The germline gives CDR1 SEHNR, CDR2 FQNEAQ (reference sequence). This CDR3 is built from 16 residues. The V end was cut by 5 bases, the J end by 2 bases, with 16 bases between. This chain's CDR3 is CASSGNRASTYNEQFF. Here the CDR3 DNA reads TGTGCCAGCAGCGGAAACAGGGCGAGCACCTACAATGAGCAGTTCTTC.

A few counts support this clonotype. This chain links TRBV30 with TRBJ1-2; D gene ambiguous. V was pared by 0 bases and J by 6 bases, with 11 bases between. This CDR3 has 13 amino acids. Per the germline V gene, CDR1 is GTSNPN and CDR2 is SVGIG (reference sequence). The CDR3 here is CAWSVGRVHGYTF. CDR3 sequence (DNA): TGTGCCTGGAGTGTTGGGAGGGTGCATGGCTACACCTTC.

For this clonotype: One junction end disagrees with the germline gene, perhaps due to a read error. V usage is TRBV3-1 and J usage is TRBJ2-5, with 10 nucleotides matching TRBD1. The germline V gene has CDR1 LGHDT and CDR2 YNNKEL (reference sequence). This CDR3 spans 14 amino acids. The CDR3 sequence is CVSLPTGGVETQYF. The CDR3 region has the DNA TGTGTCAGCTTACCGACAGGGGGCGTAGAGACCCAGTACTTC.

This clonotype appeared many times. The chain employs TRBV20-1 and TRBJ1-4; possible D gene TRBD1, 5 bases. The V gene lost 3 bases and the J gene lost 0 bases, with 8 bases spanning the gap. Germline V gene data show CDR1 as DFQATT and CDR2 as SNEGSKA (reference sequence). This CDR3 has 14 amino acids. CDR3 nucleotide sequence: TGCAGTGCTAGGGAGGGGTCAACTAATGAAAAACTGTTTTTT. Its protein product is CSAREGSTNEKLFF.

This clonotype has ten or more counts. CDR3 coding DNA: TGTGCCAGCAGCCAAGATCTTGCGGTGTTTTCACCCCTCCACTTT. This sequence encodes CASSQDLAVFSPLHF. The V gene is TRBV14, the J gene TRBJ1-6; D is unresolved. The CDR3 spans 15 residues. The V gene's germline CDR1 is SGHDN and CDR2 FVKESK. Between the trimmed V and J ends, which lost 0 bases and 9 bases, there was a span of 12 bases.

This chain links TRBV19 with TRBJ1-3, with D possibly TRBD1 on 5 matching bases. The germline CDR1 and CDR2 sequences are LNHDA and SQIVND (reference sequence). V lost 5 bases and J lost 0, with 11 bases in between. This CDR3 comprises 15 residues. DNA of the CDR3: TGTGCCAGTAGTCCCGCAGGGAGCTCTGGAAACACCATATATTTT. This gives the protein CASSPAGSSGNTIYF.

This clonotype has a count of ten or more. The rearrangement uses TRBV13 and TRBJ2-7; 10 bases map to TRBD1. V shed 5 bases and J 2 bases; nucleotides not matched to a gene: 6. Germline CDR1 PRHDT, CDR2 FYEKMQ (reference sequence). CDR3 size: 15 residues. The CDR3 spells CASSNRDRGTYEQYF. CDR3 coding DNA: TGTGCCAGCAGCAACCGGGACAGGGGAACCTACGAGCAGTACTTC. The variable domain in full, completed from reference TRBV13 and TRBJ2-7, reads AAGVIQSPRHLIKEKRETATLKCYPIPRHDTVYWYQQGPGQDPQFLISFYEKMQSDKGSIPDRFSAQQFSDYHSELNMSSLELGDSALYFCASSNRDRGTYEQYFGPGTRLTVT.

The gene calls are TRBV15 and TRBJ1-4; D may be TRBD1 (5 bases). V dropped 7 bases and J dropped 8 bases, with 14 bases sitting between them. Per germline, CDR1 LNHNV and CDR2 YYDKDF (reference sequence). This CDR3 is built from 13 residues. This chain's CDR3 is CATMTDLEEKLFF. The CDR3 nucleotides read TGTGCCACCATGACAGATTTAGAGGAAAAACTGTTTTTT.

V and J are TRBV13 and TRBJ2-7; weak D call: TRBD1 (5 bases). Germline V gene lookup returns CDR1 PRHDT and CDR2 FYEKMQ (reference sequence). V was shortened by 4 bases and J by 1 base, with 11 bases between the two germline ends. The CDR3 length is 14 residues. CDR3 sequence (DNA): TGTGCCAGCAGCTCAGGGCTGAAATCCTACGAGCAGTACTTC. Its protein is CASSSGLKSYEQYF. The full variable domain, its missing parts supplied by reference TRBV13 and TRBJ2-7, is AAGVIQSPRHLIKEKRETATLKCYPIPRHDTVYWYQQGPGQDPQFLISFYEKMQSDKGSIPDRFSAQQFSDYHSELNMSSLELGDSALYFCASSSGLKSYEQYFGPGTRLTVT.

The chain has TRBV7-2 and TRBJ2-1; 15 bases match TRBD2. With V trimmed by 7 bases and J by 4 bases, 5 bases remained unmatched. The CDR3 runs to 16 residues. CDR1 is SGHTA, CDR2 FQGNSA, per germline. DNA for the CDR3: TGTGCCAGCAACATGGGACTAGCGGGAGGATACAATGAGCAGTTCTTC. Amino acid sequence: CASNMGLAGGYNEQFF.

This clonotype has just a few counts. This CDR3 reads CASSYLASGNQPQHF. The CDR3 nucleotides are TGTGCCAGCAGTTACTTAGCTTCGGGAAATCAGCCCCAGCATTTT. This chain joins TRBV6-5 and TRBJ1-5, with D unresolved. From germline, CDR1 is MNHEY and CDR2 SVGAGI. There are 15 residues in the CDR3. V dropped 1 base and J dropped 4 bases, with 11 bases sitting between them.

At least ten counts were recorded for this clonotype. The chain is built from TRBV28 and TRBJ2-7; D is unresolved. In germline, CDR1 is MDHEN, CDR2 SYDVKM. This CDR3 is built from 17 residues. Trimming took off 3 bases at V and 0 bases at J, with 18 bases between the two ends. The CDR3 protein is CASSLNWWQLSSYEQYF. DNA for the CDR3: TGTGCCAGCAGTTTGAATTGGTGGCAGTTGAGCTCCTACGAGCAGTACTTC.

Many counts were recorded for this clonotype. V and J are TRBV3-1 and TRBJ1-6; 8 bases are a match to TRBD1. The germline gives CDR1 LGHDT, CDR2 YNNKEL (reference sequence). This CDR3 spans 15 amino acids. Germline trimming cut 0 bases from V and 10 bases from J; bases unmatched to any gene: 5. The CDR3 bases are TGTGCCAGCAGCCAAGAATGGAGACAGGGGTCACCCCTCCACTTT. Its protein is CASSQEWRQGSPLHF.

In its sample, this clonotype was seen many times. The rearrangement uses TRBV5-8 and TRBJ2-2; 12 bases are a match to TRBD2. Per germline, CDR1 SGHTS and CDR2 YDEGEE. This CDR3 is 17 amino acids long. With 4 bases clipped from V and 4 bases from J, the junction kept 8 bases outside the gene matches. CDR3 protein: CASSRYGLAGTTGELFF. The CDR3 DNA follows: TGTGCCAGCAGCCGATACGGACTAGCGGGAACCACCGGGGAGCTGTTTTTT.

This sequence joins TRBV6-1 and TRBJ1-5, with 9 bases identical to TRBD1. Trimming at V came to 5 bases and at J to 0 bases, leaving 5 bases not matched to a gene. Germline CDR1 MNHNS, CDR2 SASEGT. This CDR3 has 16 residues. The CDR3 DNA is TGTGCCAGCAGTATCGGGACAGGGACTAGCAATCAGCCCCAGCATTTT. Translated: CASSIGTGTSNQPQHF.

This clonotype was recorded many times. The chain carries TRBV10-3 and TRBJ1-1, with D hard to call. The CDR3 consists of 14 residues. Per germline, CDR1 ENHRY and CDR2 SYGVKD. V dropped 0 bases and J dropped 1 base, with 6 bases sitting between them. Written as DNA, the CDR3 is TGTGCCATCAGTGAGTCGCAGGAGAACACTGAAGCTTTCTTT. Translation: CAISESQENTEAFF.